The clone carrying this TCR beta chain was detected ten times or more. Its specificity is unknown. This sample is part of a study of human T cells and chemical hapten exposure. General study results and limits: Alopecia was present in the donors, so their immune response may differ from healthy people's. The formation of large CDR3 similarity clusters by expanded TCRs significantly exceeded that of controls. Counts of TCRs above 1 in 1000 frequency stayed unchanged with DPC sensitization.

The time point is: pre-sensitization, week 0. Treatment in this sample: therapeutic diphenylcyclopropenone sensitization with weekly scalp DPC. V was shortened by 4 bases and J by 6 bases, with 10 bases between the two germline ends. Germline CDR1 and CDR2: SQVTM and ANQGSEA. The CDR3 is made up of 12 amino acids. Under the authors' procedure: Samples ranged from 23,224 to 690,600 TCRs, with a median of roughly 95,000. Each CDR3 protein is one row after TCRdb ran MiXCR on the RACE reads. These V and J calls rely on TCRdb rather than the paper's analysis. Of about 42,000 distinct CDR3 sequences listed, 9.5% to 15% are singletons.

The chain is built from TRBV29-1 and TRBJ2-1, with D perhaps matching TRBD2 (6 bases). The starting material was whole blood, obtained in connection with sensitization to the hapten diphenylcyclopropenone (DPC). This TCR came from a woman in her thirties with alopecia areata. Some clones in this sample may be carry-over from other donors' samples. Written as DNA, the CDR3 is TGCAGCGTTGGCCGGGACTCCAATGAGCAGTTCTTC. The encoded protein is CSVGRDSNEQFF.